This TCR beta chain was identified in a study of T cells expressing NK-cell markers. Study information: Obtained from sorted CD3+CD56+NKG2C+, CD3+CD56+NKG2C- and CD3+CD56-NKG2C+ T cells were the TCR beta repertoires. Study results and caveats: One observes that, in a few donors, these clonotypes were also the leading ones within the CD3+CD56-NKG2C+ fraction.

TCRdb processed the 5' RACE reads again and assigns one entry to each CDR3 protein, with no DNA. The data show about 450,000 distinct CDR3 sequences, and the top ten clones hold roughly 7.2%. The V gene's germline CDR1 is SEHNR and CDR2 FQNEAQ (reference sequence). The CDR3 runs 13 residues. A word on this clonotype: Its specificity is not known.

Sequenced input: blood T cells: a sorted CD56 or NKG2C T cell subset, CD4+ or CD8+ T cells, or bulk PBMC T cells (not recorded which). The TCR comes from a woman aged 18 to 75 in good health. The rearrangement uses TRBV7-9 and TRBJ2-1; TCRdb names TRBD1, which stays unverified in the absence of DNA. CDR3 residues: CASSLAGDTEQFF.